These T cell receptor beta chains were read from a single sample in a study of control samples from healthy donors and cancer patients. Assay used: immunoSEQ multiplex PCR; TCRdb lists only in-frame clones, some missing. Among approximately 170,000 clones listed, around 90% were seen once. The sample was blood. These receptors were taken from a woman aged 45-65 years in good health. Each CDR3 is given with its conserved first and last residue. A D gene is named only where the DNA matches it firmly. Not every row has a clone size; where given, it reads once, few, many or a size class.

DNA	CDR3	D	size	J	V
TGTGCCAGTAGTATGGGAAGGGGCAATGAGCAGTTCTTC	CASSMGRGNEQFF	-	-	TRBJ2-1	TRBV19
TGTGCCAGCAGCAGGGATCATTTCTCGGAGACCCAGTACTTC	CASSRDHFSETQYF	-	once	TRBJ2-5	TRBV7-3
TGTGCCAGCAGTGACCGGAGACAGGGGAATCAGCCCCAGCATTTT	CASSDRRQGNQPQHF	TRBD1	-	TRBJ1-5	TRBV6-1
TGTGCCAGTGGAGCGATGAACACTGAAGCTTTCTTT	CASGAMNTEAFF	-	-	TRBJ1-1	TRBV6-6
TGTGCCAGTAGTGTGGACATCTTAAACTACACCTTC	CASSVDILNYTF	-	-	TRBJ1-2	TRBV19
TGTGCCAGCAGCCGAACAGGGGGAAGGTCTTTCTTT	CASSRTGGRSFF	TRBD1	-	TRBJ1-1	TRBV12-3/TRBV12-4
TGTGCCAGCTCACCACCTACTGGTGGCAGGAACATTCAGTACTTC	CASSPPTGGRNIQYF	-	-	TRBJ2-4	TRBV18
TGTGTCAGCAGTTCCACACCCCTAGCGGGGGCTGAGCAGTTCTTC	CVSSSTPLAGAEQFF	TRBD2	-	TRBJ2-1	TRBV11-3
TGCGCCAGCAGCCAGACAGGGTCAGATACGCAGTATTTT	CASSQTGSDTQYF	TRBD1	-	TRBJ2-3	TRBV4-3
TGCGCCAGCGGACAGGGGGCGCGGGAGACCCAGTACTTC	CASGQGARETQYF	TRBD1	-	TRBJ2-5	TRBV5-1
TGTGCCAGCAGCCTGGACAATAACTATGGCTACACCTTC	CASSLDNNYGYTF	-	-	TRBJ1-2	TRBV7-3
TGTGCCAGCTCACCCCAGATTGGAGGGACAGATACGCAGTATTTT	CASSPQIGGTDTQYF	-	-	TRBJ2-3	TRBV18
TGTGCCACCAGCAGCACGACGCTTGTTGTGGAAAAACTGTTTTTT	CATSSTTLVVEKLFF	-	-	TRBJ1-4	TRBV15
TGTGCCAGTAGTTTTGCTGGATTGGCTTTCTTT	CASSFAGLAFF	-	-	TRBJ1-1	TRBV19
TGTGCCAGCAGCGCAACCAGGGGGCCGGGTTCACCCCTCCACTTT	CASSATRGPGSPLHF	TRBD1	many	TRBJ1-6	TRBV9
TGCGCCAGCAGCCCGGGACAGGAGAACACTGAAGCTTTCTTT	CASSPGQENTEAFF	TRBD1	few	TRBJ1-1	TRBV4-3
TGCGCCAGCAGCCTGGGACAGGGTCAATCGGAGCAGTTCTTC	CASSLGQGQSEQFF	TRBD1	-	TRBJ2-1	TRBV5-1
TGTGCCAGCAGTTCTACCGGGTGGACTAGCCAATACTTC	CASSSTGWTSQYF	TRBD2	once	TRBJ2-5	TRBV12-3/TRBV12-4
TGTGCCAGTAGGGAACAGGGGGTAGTCACTGAAGCTTTCTTT	CASREQGVVTEAFF	TRBD1	-	TRBJ1-1	TRBV19
TGTGCCATCAGTGATATCCGGACGGGGGAAGCTTTCTTT	CAISDIRTGEAFF	-	-	TRBJ1-1	TRBV10-3
TGTGCCGGATCCCCAGAGAACACTGAAGCTTTCTTT	CAGSPENTEAFF	-	-	TRBJ1-1	TRBV2
TGTGCCAGCAGTTACGAGAGACAGGGGCCTTTTACACCCCTCCACTTT	CASSYERQGPFTPLHF	TRBD1	-	TRBJ1-6	TRBV6-5
TGTGCCAGCAGCTCCTATTTACTTTGGGCCGGGTCCCAGTACTTC	CASSSYLLWAGSQYF	-	once	TRBJ2-5	TRBV5-6
TGTGCCAGCAGTCGAGGTTCTTCTAATGAAAAACTGTTTTTT	CASSRGSSNEKLFF	-	few	TRBJ1-4	TRBV28
TGTGCCAGCTCACCGACTAGCGAGAACACCGGGGAGCTGTTTTTT	CASSPTSENTGELFF	TRBD2	few	TRBJ2-2	TRBV18
TGTGCCAGCAGTTTTGGGACGGTGAAAACTGAAGCTTTCTTT	CASSFGTVKTEAFF	-	-	TRBJ1-1	TRBV28
TGTGCCAGTAGTATAGCCCACACAGGGGGCGGGACTGAAGCTTTCTTT	CASSIAHTGGGTEAFF	TRBD1	-	TRBJ1-1	TRBV19
TGTGCCAGCTCACCGGACCAAGATGAAAAACTGTTTTTT	CASSPDQDEKLFF	-	-	TRBJ1-4	TRBV18
TGTGCCAGCAGTTCCCCTTTAGGGACAGCCTCCTACGAGCAGTACTTC	CASSSPLGTASYEQYF	TRBD1	-	TRBJ2-7	TRBV28
TGTGCCAGCAGCTTAGAGGCTAGCGGGGGAACGCAGAACTTC	CASSLEASGGTQNF	TRBD2	-	TRBJ2-5	TRBV7-9
TGTGCCAGCTCACCAGGCAGTGACTATGGCTACACCTTC	CASSPGSDYGYTF	-	once	TRBJ1-2	TRBV18
TGTGCCAGCAGCCCCCCAGGTGTAGGGACCATACTTGAAGCTTTCTTT	CASSPPGVGTILEAFF	-	-	TRBJ1-1	TRBV28
TGCGCCAGCAGATCGACTGGGGGCTCCTACAATGAGCAGTTCTTC	CASRSTGGSYNEQFF	-	-	TRBJ2-1	TRBV10-1
TGCGCCAGCAGCTTGCTGGACCCTAATAATTCACCCCTCCACTTT	CASSLLDPNNSPLHF	-	-	TRBJ1-6	TRBV5-1
TGTGCCAGCGCCACTTTGGGGGGGGCGCGGGGCTATAACTATGGCTACACCTTC	CASATLGGARGYNYGYTF	-	-	TRBJ1-2	TRBV28
TGTGCCAGCAGACGGGACCCTAAAGAGACCCAGTACTTC	CASRRDPKETQYF	-	-	TRBJ2-5	TRBV7-2
TGTGCCAGCAGTTTGGGTAGTCGGAAACTGTTTTTT	CASSLGSRKLFF	-	-	TRBJ1-4	TRBV6-2/TRBV6-3
TGTGCCAGTAGTATTTTTATTGGCGGAGGGAATTCACCCCTCCACTTT	CASSIFIGGGNSPLHF	-	-	TRBJ1-6	TRBV19
TGTGCCAGCAGTGAAGCGCTTTTTTCAACCGCGATATCCTACAATGAGCAGTTCTTC	CASSEALFSTAISYNEQFF	-	-	TRBJ2-1	TRBV6-1
TGTGCCTGGCGTTACTCAGGGTCAATTGGAAACACCATATATTTT	CAWRYSGSIGNTIYF	-	once	TRBJ1-3	TRBV30
TGTGCCAGCAGCTTAGCGGGACACCCGAGGGATGGCTACACCTTC	CASSLAGHPRDGYTF	-	-	TRBJ1-2	TRBV7-2
TGTGCCAGCAGCTTCGGGGGGAGACAGGGGACCGGGGAGCTGTTTTTT	CASSFGGRQGTGELFF	-	-	TRBJ2-2	TRBV5-4
TGTGCCAGCAGTTTTTGCCGACGGACGGAGGCAACTAATGAAAAACTGTTTTTT	CASSFCRRTEATNEKLFF	-	-	TRBJ1-4	TRBV27
TGTGCCAGCAGTTCCATGTCTAGCGGAGAAGTGAATGAGCAGTTCTTC	CASSSMSSGEVNEQFF	TRBD2	-	TRBJ2-1	TRBV6-2/TRBV6-3
TGTGCCACCAGGGAAGGAGCGGGAGGTACAGATACGCAGTATTTT	CATREGAGGTDTQYF	TRBD2	-	TRBJ2-3	TRBV24-1
TGTGCCAGCAGCGTAGACAGGGGCGCATACTATGGCTACACCTTC	CASSVDRGAYYGYTF	TRBD1	-	TRBJ1-2	TRBV9
TGTGCCTGGACCACGACCTACGAGCAGTACTTC	CAWTTTYEQYF	-	-	TRBJ2-7	TRBV30
TGCGCCAGCAGCCAAGGACAGGCATCCTACGAGCAGTACTTC	CASSQGQASYEQYF	-	-	TRBJ2-7	TRBV4-1
TGTGCCAGCAGCGACAGGGGCTCTGGGGCCAACGTCCTGACTTTC	CASSDRGSGANVLTF	TRBD1	-	TRBJ2-6	TRBV11-1